One sample yielded the 29 T cell receptor beta chains listed below, sequenced in a study of blood T cell repertoires in COVID-19. TCRdb keeps only in-frame clones here, not all; method: immunoSEQ multiplex PCR. The sample consists of a few hundred thousand clones, 80% to 90% of them appearing once. The sample was PBMCs or T cells enriched from blood (not recorded which). These receptor sequences come from a woman aged 18-35 years who had recovered from COVID-19.

The chain recombines TRBV6-5 with TRBJ2-7; 9 nucleotides align to TRBD1. Germline loops: CDR1 MNHEY, CDR2 SVGAGI. This CDR3 contains 14 residues. V lost 8 bases to trimming and J lost 2 bases; unmatched junction nucleotides: 7. The CDR3 DNA reads TGTGCCAGCGGATGGACAGGGGAGACCTACGAGCAGTACTTC. This sequence encodes CASGWTGETYEQYF.

This chain joins TRBV6-6 and TRBJ2-7; D is undetermined. There are 14 residues in the CDR3. Trimming removed 2 bases from V and 6 bases from J, with 14 bases in between. CDR1 and CDR2 (germline): MNHNY, SVGAGI (reference sequence). The CDR3 protein is CASSYGPKVGEQYF. DNA for the CDR3: TGTGCCAGCAGTTACGGGCCAAAGGTGGGCGAGCAGTACTTC.

V is TRBV27 and J is TRBJ2-3; 13 bases line up with TRBD2. The CDR3 is made up of 17 amino acids. V was clipped by 4 bases and J by 5 bases; unmatched bases: 9. Per the germline V gene, CDR1 is MNHEY and CDR2 is SMNVEV (reference sequence). CDR3 in amino acids: CASSSGLAGAVGDTQYF. The DNA of the CDR3 is TGTGCCAGCAGTTCTGGACTAGCGGGGGCAGTCGGAGATACGCAGTATTTT.

This clone occurred once. J is TRBJ1-3 and V is TRBV5-4; D is possibly TRBD1 (5 bases). CDR3 size: 15 residues. CDR1 and CDR2 (germline): SGHNT, YYREEE (reference sequence). Deletions cut 5 bases from V and 4 bases from J, with 16 bases between. CDR3 sequence reads: CASRPAGNSGNTIYF. The CDR3 DNA is TGTGCCAGCAGGCCAGCAGGGAACTCGGGAAACACCATATATTTT.

CDR3 loop: CASSEGTSSYEQYF. The CDR3 DNA reads as TGCGCCAGCAGTGAGGGTACGAGCTCCTACGAGCAGTACTTC. V is TRBV10-1 and J is TRBJ2-7; no reliable D call. The ends were cut back, 2 bases at V and 0 bases at J, with 8 bases in the middle. Germline V lookup: CDR1 WNHNN, CDR2 SYGVQD (reference sequence). CDR3 length: 14 residues.

This chain joins TRBV18 and TRBJ2-6; tentative D call: TRBD1 (6 bases). The CDR3 is 17 residues long. Germline CDR1 reads KGHSH; CDR2 reads LQKENI. The V gene lost 5 bases and the J gene lost 0 bases, with 14 bases spanning the gap. Written as DNA, the CDR3 is TGTGCCAGCTCATCGGGACAAGCTAACTCTGGGGCCAACGTCCTGACTTTC. Residues: CASSSGQANSGANVLTF.

This clone was picked up many times. The chain has TRBV7-6 and TRBJ2-2; 8 bases match TRBD2. V shed 2 bases, J shed 4 bases, and the junction held 12 bases outside the gene matches. CDR1 is SGHVS and CDR2 is FNYEAQ in the germline V gene. The CDR3 runs to 18 residues. CDR3 coding DNA: TGTGCCAGCAGCTTAATAGCGGGGTCCCGGCGAGGCACCGGGGAGCTGTTTTTT. Amino acid sequence: CASSLIAGSRRGTGELFF.

The V gene is TRBV7-2, the J gene TRBJ2-3; 8 bases match TRBD2. V lost 0 bases and J lost 2; bases outside the gene matches: 4. This CDR3 has 16 amino acids. CDR1 SGHTA and CDR2 FQGNSA come from the germline V gene. The CDR3 coding sequence is TGTGCCAGCAGCTTAGCCTCGGGGGGGGCCACAGATACGCAGTATTTT. Encoded protein: CASSLASGGATDTQYF.

V and J are TRBV2 and TRBJ2-7, with unresolved D. Trimming removed 7 bases at V and 2 bases at J, with 9 bases between. This CDR3 is 12 amino acids long. Germline CDR1 SNHLY, CDR2 FYNNEI. In DNA form, the CDR3 reads TGTGCCAGCATCGTCCTCCCCTACGAGCAGTACTTC. It specifies CASIVLPYEQYF.

The chain links TRBV5-1 to TRBJ1-1; 7 nucleotides line up with TRBD1. The CDR3 contains 13 residues. CDR1 is SGHRS, CDR2 YFSETQ, per germline. V lost 1 base and J lost 4; bases outside the gene matches: 1. CDR3 protein: CASSLTGVTEAFF. CDR3 nucleotide sequence: TGCGCCAGCAGCTTGACAGGGGTCACTGAAGCTTTCTTT.

The rearrangement links TRBV7-3 to TRBJ2-1, with a tentative D call TRBD2 (5 bases). The CDR3 totals 15 residues. Deletions cut 6 bases from V and 8 bases from J, with 20 bases between. Germline V gene sequence: CDR1 SGHTA, CDR2 FQGTGA. The chain's CDR3 is CASSPRAAPADEQFF. CDR3 sequence (DNA): TGTGCCAGCAGTCCACGGGCCGCCCCAGCGGATGAGCAGTTCTTC.

This chain links TRBV13 with TRBJ1-5; D call uncertain. CDR1 PRHDT and CDR2 FYEKMQ come from the germline V gene (reference sequence). The germline V and J ends were trimmed by 5 bases and 2 bases, with 13 bases remaining between them. CDR3 length: 15 residues. The CDR3 DNA reads TGTGCCAGCAGCCGGAGCCAGAGGGGCAATCAGCCCCAGCATTTT. It encodes CASSRSQRGNQPQHF.

The rearrangement uses TRBV2 and TRBJ2-1; 7 nucleotides match TRBD2. V lost 6 bases, J lost 9 bases, and 14 bases stayed unmatched. This CDR3 has 15 amino acids. Germline V gene data show CDR1 as SNHLY and CDR2 as FYNNEI. CDR3 nucleotide sequence: TGTGCCAGCAGGCCCCAAGGACTAGTTTCATCTGAGCAGTTCTTC. It is translated as CASRPQGLVSSEQFF.

Notes on this clone: One end of the junction varies from germline; a read error may be responsible. The rearrangement joins TRBV10-3 to TRBJ1-2; the D is unclear. The CDR3 sequence is 10 residues long. CDR1 ENHRY and CDR2 SYGVKD come from the germline V gene. The DNA of the CDR3 is TGTGCCATCAGAGATAGCCTGACCCAATTC. Translation: CAIRDSLTQF.

The chain uses TRBV27 and TRBJ2-1; tentative D call: TRBD1 (6 bases). V lost 8 bases and J 0 bases, leaving 11 bases between the germline ends. This CDR3 has 14 residues. Germline CDR1 is MNHEY and CDR2 is SMNVEV (reference sequence). The CDR3 here is CASSLGGSYNEQFF. The CDR3 bases are TGTGCCAGCTCATTAGGGGGCTCCTACAATGAGCAGTTCTTC.

Concerning this clone itself: A junction boundary mismatches the germline segment, possibly from a read error. The gene calls are TRBV3-1 (or the pseudogene TRBV3-2) and TRBJ2-7; D gene ambiguous. CDR3 size: 12 residues. Germline CDR1 LGHDT, CDR2 YNNKEL (reference sequence). Written as DNA, the CDR3 is TGTGCCAGCAGCCAAGCCGGCCAGGCCCATAACTTC. This translates into CASSQAGQAHNF.

CDR3 DNA: TGTGCCAGCAGCCTGGACAGGTCGGATGGCTACACCTTC. It translates to CASSLDRSDGYTF. The chain carries TRBV5-8 and TRBJ1-2; 7 positions match TRBD1. CDR1 and CDR2 from the germline V gene are SGHTS and YDEGEE. With 4 bases clipped from V and 6 bases from J, the junction kept 6 bases outside the gene matches. CDR3 length: 13 residues.

The rearrangement joins TRBV5-1 to TRBJ1-2; D uncertain. Between the trimmed V and J ends, which lost 0 bases and 4 bases, there was a span of 22 bases. The CDR3 is 18 residues long. In germline, CDR1 is SGHRS, CDR2 YFSETQ. This CDR3 reads CASSLGPLTETSVYGYTF. CDR3 sequence (DNA): TGCGCCAGCAGCTTGGGGCCCCTAACGGAGACCAGCGTCTATGGCTACACCTTC.

The gene calls are TRBV20-1 and TRBJ2-1, with TRBD2 identical over 13 bases. V lost 3 bases and J lost 5; bases outside the gene matches: 7. Germline CDR1 reads DFQATT; CDR2 reads SNEGSKA (reference sequence). The CDR3 length is 16 residues. CDR3 coding DNA: TGCAGTGCTAGTCACCCGACTAGCGGGGGGAACAATGAGCAGTTCTTC. The encoded protein is CSASHPTSGGNNEQFF.

The chain employs TRBV24-1 and TRBJ1-6; D ambiguous. Germline V lookup: CDR1 KGHDR, CDR2 SFDVKD. CDR3 size: 16 residues. V was clipped by 4 bases and J by 0 bases, with 9 bases between them. The CDR3 loop is CATSEREGSYNSPLHF. CDR3 in DNA: TGTGCCACCAGTGAGCGGGAGGGCTCCTATAATTCACCCCTCCACTTT.

For this clone: Additional DNA sequences in this sample encode the identical CDR3. This rearrangement joins TRBV7-8 to TRBJ1-1; D is undetermined. The CDR3 spans 14 residues. CDR1 is SGHVS and CDR2 is FQNEAQ in the germline V gene. V lost 1 base and J lost 1, with 7 bases in between. The CDR3, as DNA: TGTGCCAGCAGCTTAGTTTCAGGGAACACTGAAGCTTTCTTT. It translates to CASSLVSGNTEAFF.

The V call is TRBV10-3, the J call TRBJ2-2; possible D gene TRBD2, 6 bases. CDR3 length: 14 amino acids. CDR1 ENHRY and CDR2 SYGVKD come from the germline V gene. Here the CDR3 reads CAFRVAENTGELFF. CDR3 DNA: TGTGCATTTCGAGTAGCGGAGAACACCGGGGAGCTGTTTTTT.

The rearrangement joins TRBV2 to TRBJ2-1; TRBD2 agrees at 11 bases. The CDR3 runs 17 residues. In germline, CDR1 is SNHLY, CDR2 FYNNEI. The J segment lost 7 bases and the V segment lost 6 bases, leaving 14 bases of the junction unmatched. The CDR3 loop reads CASSELAGVIGFNEQFF. CDR3 sequence (DNA): TGTGCCAGCAGCGAACTAGCGGGGGTAATCGGTTTTAATGAGCAGTTCTTC.

The gene calls are TRBV19 and TRBJ1-3; D possibly corresponds to TRBD1 (5 bases). The V end lost 6 bases, the J end lost 0 bases, and 9 bases lay between the germline ends. Germline loops: CDR1 LNHDA, CDR2 SQIVND (reference sequence). The CDR3 contains 14 residues. The CDR3 here is CASSTGNSGNTIYF. CDR3 nucleotide sequence: TGTGCCAGTAGCACAGGAAACTCTGGAAACACCATATATTTT.

This clone has only one observation. This sequence joins TRBV10-2 and TRBJ1-1, with unresolved D. The germline CDR1 and CDR2 sequences are WSHSY and SAAADI. This CDR3 is 15 amino acids long. V shed 6 bases and J shed 0 bases, with 14 bases lying between them. CDR3 region: CASRALTSMNTEAFF. DNA of the CDR3: TGCGCCAGCAGAGCCTTGACAAGTATGAACACTGAAGCTTTCTTT.

The J gene is TRBJ2-3, the V gene TRBV5-4; D gene ambiguous. V gave up 4 bases and J gave up 0 bases, with 6 bases separating them. Looked up from germline, CDR1 is SGHNT and CDR2 is YYREEE (reference sequence). The CDR3 covers 13 residues. The CDR3: CASSIASTDTQYF. CDR3 DNA sequence: TGTGCCAGCAGCATAGCTAGCACAGATACGCAGTATTTT.

This clone was detected once. The chain recombines TRBV15 with TRBJ2-2; 8 bases agree with TRBD2. CDR1 and CDR2 (germline): LNHNV, YYDKDF (reference sequence). The CDR3 extends over 15 amino acids. Losses at the gene ends were 11 bases for V and 7 bases for J; bases not matched to a gene: 15. The CDR3 here is CASGSSRGGIGELFF. DNA of the CDR3: TGTGCCTCCGGGAGCTCACGGGGGGGAATCGGGGAGCTGTTTTTT.

J is TRBJ2-5 and V is TRBV9; 9 bases are shared with TRBD2. The junction had 7 bases not matched to a gene; V was cut back by 3 bases and J by 4 bases. CDR3 length: 15 residues. Germline CDR1 and CDR2: SGDLS and YYNGEE. The CDR3 is CASSGGLAISETQYF. For the CDR3, the DNA is TGTGCCAGCAGCGGGGGACTAGCAATATCAGAGACCCAGTACTTC. The entire variable domain, with the rest obtained from reference TRBV9 and TRBJ2-5, is as follows: DSGVTQTPKHLITATGQRVTLRCSPRSGDLSVYWYQQSLDQGLQFLIQYYNGEERAKGNILERFSAQQFPDLHSELNLSSLELGDSALYFCASSGGLAISETQYFGPGTRLLVL.

V gene TRBV7-5 combines with J gene TRBJ1-5; the D call in the table, TRBD1, was not verified against the DNA. TRBV7-5 is described as a pseudogene. The CDR3 consists of 17 residues. The CDR3 DNA is TGTGCCAGAAGCTTACACCCCACCAGGGGCAGAAATCAGCCCCAGCATTTT. Its protein is CARSLHPTRGRNQPQHF.